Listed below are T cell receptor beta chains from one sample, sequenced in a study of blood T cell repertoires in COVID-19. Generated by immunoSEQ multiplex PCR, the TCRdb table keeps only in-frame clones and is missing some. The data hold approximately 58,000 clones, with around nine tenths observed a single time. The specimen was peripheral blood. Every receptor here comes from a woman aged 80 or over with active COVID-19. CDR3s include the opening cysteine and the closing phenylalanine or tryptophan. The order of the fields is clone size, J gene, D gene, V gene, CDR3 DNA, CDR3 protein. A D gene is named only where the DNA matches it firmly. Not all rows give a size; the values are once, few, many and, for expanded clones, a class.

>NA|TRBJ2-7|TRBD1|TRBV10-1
TGCGCCAGCATTAAGGACAGGGAAGTCCCCAACTCCTACGAGCAGTACTTC
CASIKDREVPNSYEQYF
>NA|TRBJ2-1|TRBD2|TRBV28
TGTGCCAGCAGTTTAGCGGGGGGCAGCTCCTACAATGAGCAGTTCTTC
CASSLAGGSSYNEQFF
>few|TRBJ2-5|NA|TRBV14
TGTGCCAGCAGCCAAACGAGGGAGACCCAGTACTTC
CASSQTRETQYF
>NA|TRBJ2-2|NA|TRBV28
TGTGCCAGCAGTTTAGAAATAGCCGCGAACACCGGGGAGCTGTTTTTT
CASSLEIAANTGELFF
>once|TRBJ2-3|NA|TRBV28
TGTGCCAGCACTCCCTCGGACAGACATGGAGATACGCAGTATTTT
CASTPSDRHGDTQYF
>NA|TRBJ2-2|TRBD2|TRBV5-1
TGCGCCAGCAGCACCCTAGCGGGGGGAAACACCGGGGAGCTGTTTTTT
CASSTLAGGNTGELFF
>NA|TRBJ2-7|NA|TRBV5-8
TGTGCCAGCAGCCCGAACCGGGACTCTGGATACGAGCAGTACTTC
CASSPNRDSGYEQYF
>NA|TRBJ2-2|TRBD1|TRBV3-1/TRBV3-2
TGTGCCAGCAGCTCACCAGGGGGTACCGGGGAGCTGTTTTTT
CASSSPGGTGELFF
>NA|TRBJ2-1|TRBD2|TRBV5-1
TGCGCCAGCAGCTTGGAGGCTAGCGGGACCCACAATGAGCAGTTCTTC
CASSLEASGTHNEQFF
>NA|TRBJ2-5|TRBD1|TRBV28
TGTGCCAGCAGTGGGGGACAGGGGTTACGAGGGACCCAGTACTTC
CASSGGQGLRGTQYF
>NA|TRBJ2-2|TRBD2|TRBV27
TGTGCCAGCAGTTTTCTAGCGGGGGGGCCCGGGCCCGGGGAGCTGTTTTTT
CASSFLAGGPGPGELFF
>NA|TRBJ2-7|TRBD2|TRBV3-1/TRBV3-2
TGTGCCAGCAGCCAAGATCGACTAGCGGGCAACTCCTACGAGCAGTACTTC
CASSQDRLAGNSYEQYF
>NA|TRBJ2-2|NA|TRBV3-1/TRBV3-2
TGTGCCAGCAGCCAAGCTCGTAGTACTCGCCCCGGGGAGCTGTTTTTT
CASSQARSTRPGELFF
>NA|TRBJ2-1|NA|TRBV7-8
TGTGCCAGCAGCTTAAGGAGCGGGCCATCCTACAATGAGCAGTTCTTC
CASSLRSGPSYNEQFF
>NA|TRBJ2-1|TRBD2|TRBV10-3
TGTGCCATCAGGCCGAGCGGGAGGGTGGATGAGCAGTTCTTC
CAIRPSGRVDEQFF
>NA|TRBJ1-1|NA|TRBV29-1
TGCAGCGTTCAACAGGGGAACACTGAAGCTTTCTTT
CSVQQGNTEAFF
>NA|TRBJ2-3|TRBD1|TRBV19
TGTGCCAGTAGTAGGGACAGGGAAGTGGTCGGGGATACGCAGTATTTT
CASSRDREVVGDTQYF
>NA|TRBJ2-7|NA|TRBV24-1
TGTGCCACCAGTGATCCGGCTGAGGGTGGCTACGAGCAGTACTTC
CATSDPAEGGYEQYF
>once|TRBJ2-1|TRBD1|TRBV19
TGTGCCAGTAAACGAAGCGGGACAGGGGGAAATGAGCAGTTCTTC
CASKRSGTGGNEQFF
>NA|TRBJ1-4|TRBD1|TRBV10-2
TGCGCCAGCAGTGTGGGGGACAGTCTGTCTAATGAAAAACTGTTTTTT
CASSVGDSLSNEKLFF
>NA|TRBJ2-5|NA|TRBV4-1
TGCGCCAGCAGCCAAGATCCGGCTAGACAAGAGACCCAGTACTTC
CASSQDPARQETQYF
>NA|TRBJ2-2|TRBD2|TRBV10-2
TGCGCCAGCAGTGAGTCGGCGGGGGTGGGGACCGGGGAGCTGTTTTTT
CASSESAGVGTGELFF
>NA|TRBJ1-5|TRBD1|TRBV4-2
TGTGCCAGCAGCCAAGATTTGGGGGGCAGGGGGCACAATCAGCCCCAGCATTTT
CASSQDLGGRGHNQPQHF
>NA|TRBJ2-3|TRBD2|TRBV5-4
TGTGCCAGCAGCCCACCCAGCGGGGGGGGTAGCACAGATACGCAGTATTTT
CASSPPSGGGSTDTQYF
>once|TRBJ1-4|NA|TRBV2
TGTGCCAGCAGCTCAGACAGGACCCCAACTAATGAAAAACTGTTTTTT
CASSSDRTPTNEKLFF
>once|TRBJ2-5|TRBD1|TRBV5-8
TGTGCCAGCAGCCGACAGGGCCTCCGAGGGGAGACCCAGTACTTC
CASSRQGLRGETQYF
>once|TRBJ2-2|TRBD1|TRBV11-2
TGTGCCAGCAGCTTAGTGGGGGGACAGGGTCGGACCGGGGAGCTGTTTTTT
CASSLVGGQGRTGELFF